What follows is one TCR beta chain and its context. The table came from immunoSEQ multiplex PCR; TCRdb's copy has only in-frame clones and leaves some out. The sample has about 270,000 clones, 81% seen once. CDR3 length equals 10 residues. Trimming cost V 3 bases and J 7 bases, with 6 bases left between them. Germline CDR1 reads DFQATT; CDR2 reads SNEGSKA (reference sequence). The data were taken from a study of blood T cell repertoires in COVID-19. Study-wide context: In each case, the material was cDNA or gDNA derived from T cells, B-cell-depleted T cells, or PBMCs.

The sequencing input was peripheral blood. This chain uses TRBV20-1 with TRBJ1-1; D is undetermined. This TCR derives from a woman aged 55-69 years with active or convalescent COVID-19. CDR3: CSASPSEAFF. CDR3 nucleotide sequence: TGCAGTGCTAGCCCCAGTGAAGCTTTCTTT.